The sequence of this T cell receptor beta chain was determined in a study of regulatory T cells in long-lasting Graves disease. This clonotype was counted at least ten times. Time point denoted: newly diagnosed GD, antithyroid drugs for less than 3 months. From PBMCs, RNA was extracted and then used to make the TCR library. Looked up from germline, CDR1 is SNHLY and CDR2 is FYNNEI. This CDR3 has 11 amino acids. iRepertoire HTBI primers and Arm-PCR of CDR3 regions built TCR beta libraries. TCRdb used MiXCR to reprocess the multiplex PCR reads, holding one entry per CDR3 protein. Of about 610,000 distinct CDR3 sequences in the sample, roughly 15% were seen once. The same data also contributed to another study, on T cells in Graves' hyperthyroidism and ophthalmopathy. That publication notes: It was considered stable Graves' hyperthyroidism when ophthalmopathy did not progress within 18 months. Uncontrolled infection, other autoimmune disease, pregnancy or lactation barred patients from enrollment. Among thyroid clonotypes expanded above 0.001, most also appeared in blood. Stable hyperthyroidism was told apart from ophthalmopathy by a model built on 13 V-J features.

The sequence derives from a man aged 18 to 35 with Graves disease. V is TRBV2 and J is TRBJ2-5; D unresolved. The J call is uncertain, as TRBJ2-1 better fits the DNA end. Material: peripheral blood mononuclear cells (PBMCs), obtained at new diagnosis, from a patient treated with antithyroid drugs. The chain's CDR3 is CASSPGPAQFF. As DNA, the CDR3 is TGTGCCAGCAGCCCGGGCCCTGCCCAGTTCTTC.